This T cell receptor beta chain was observed in a study of shared clonotypes between healthy human individuals. Looking at the study overall: There were three CD4 naive, three CD4 memory, two CD8 naive and one CD8 memory plates per donor.

Regarding this clone: Its antigen remains unknown.

Study results and caveats: Sampling involved blood alone; tissue repertoires likely differ.

The CDR3 runs to 16 residues. Germline CDR1 reads MDHEN; CDR2 reads SYDVKM. V shed 4 bases and J 10 bases; nucleotides not matched to a gene: 12. Original processing notes: From ImmunoSEQ came sequences covering only the junction and carrying no quality scores, so filtering differed. Clones were sequenced by immunoSEQ multiplex PCR, and TCRdb holds only the in-frame ones, with some missing. That table gives V, J and clone size, and the DNA gave D and trimming. Altogether about 1 million clones are present, under 80% being singletons, with the ten largest covering around 1.5%. The specimen sequenced was memory CD4+ T cells sorted from blood. Indicated subset: CD45RA-negative fraction. The V and J genes are TRBV28 and TRBJ1-5, with TRBD1 identical over 11 bases. The sequence was collected from a man in his late teens or twenties in good health. The CDR3 bases are TGTGCCAGCAGTTCTGGGGGGAGGGACAGGGGGAGTCCCCAGCATTTT. Its translation is CASSSGGRDRGSPQHF. The complete variable domain, with remaining parts taken from reference TRBV28 and TRBJ1-5, reads DVKVTQSSRYLVKRTGEKVFLECVQDMDHENMFWYRQDPGLGLRLIYFSYDVKMKEKGDIPEGYSVSREKKERFSLILESASTNQTSMYLCASSSGGRDRGSPQHFGDGTRLSIL.